The 3 T cell receptor beta chains in this list originate from one sample, sequenced in a study of cytomegalovirus exposure and HLA in healthy donors. Primers: 60 Vbeta forward and 13 Jbeta reverse. Generated by immunoSEQ multiplex PCR, the TCRdb table keeps only in-frame clones and is missing some. The sample yields some 180,000 clones, roughly 80% seen once. The material sequenced was PBMCs. The receptors stem from a woman between 18 and 29 years old in good health and CMV-seronegative.

The chain uses TRBV9 and TRBJ1-1; 7 bases fit TRBD1. The J segment lost 1 base and the V segment lost 3 bases, leaving 12 bases of the junction unmatched. CDR3 length: 17 amino acids. The germline V gene has CDR1 SGDLS and CDR2 YYNGEE. The CDR3 reads CASSAFPGQNQNTEAFF. DNA for the CDR3: TGTGCCAGCAGCGCCTTCCCGGGACAGAACCAGAACACTGAAGCTTTCTTT.

The rearrangement joins TRBV5-4 to TRBJ1-1; 9 nucleotides align to TRBD1. Per germline, CDR1 SGHNT and CDR2 YYREEE (reference sequence). The CDR3 loop spans 13 amino acids. After removal of 7 bases from V and 5 bases from J, the junction contained 6 bases not matched to a gene. The CDR3 here is CASQGGQGTEAFF. The CDR3 DNA sequence: TGTGCCAGCCAGGGTGGACAGGGGACTGAAGCTTTCTTT.

The chain carries TRBV5-8 and TRBJ1-1, with TRBD1 matching over 12 bases. This CDR3 has 15 amino acids. The germline gives CDR1 SGHTS, CDR2 YDEGEE. The junction had 9 bases not matched to a gene; V was cut back by 4 bases and J by 8 bases. This CDR3 reads CASSRWGGTGGEAFF. CDR3 DNA: TGTGCCAGCAGCAGGTGGGGGGGGACAGGGGGCGAAGCTTTCTTT.